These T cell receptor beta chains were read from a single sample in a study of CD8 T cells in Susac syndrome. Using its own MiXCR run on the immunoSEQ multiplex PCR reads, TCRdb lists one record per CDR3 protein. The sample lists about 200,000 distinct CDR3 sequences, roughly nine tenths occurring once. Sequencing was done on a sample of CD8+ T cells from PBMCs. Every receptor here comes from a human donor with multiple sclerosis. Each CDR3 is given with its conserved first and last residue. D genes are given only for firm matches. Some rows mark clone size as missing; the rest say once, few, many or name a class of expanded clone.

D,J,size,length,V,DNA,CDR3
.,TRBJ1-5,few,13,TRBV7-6,TGTGCCAGCAGCTTAGCGGGCCGCGGGCCCCAGCATTTT,CASSLAGRGPQHF
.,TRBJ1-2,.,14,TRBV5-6,TGTGCCAGCAGCGTGGAAAGGACAGCTTATGGCTACACCTTC,CASSVERTAYGYTF
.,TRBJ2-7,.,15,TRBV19,TGTGCCAGTAGTATATTCGGGGCGGAAACCTACGAGCAGTACTTC,CASSIFGAETYEQYF
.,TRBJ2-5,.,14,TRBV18,TGTGCCAGCTCACCAGCGGACGGACAAGAGACCCAGTACTTC,CASSPADGQETQYF
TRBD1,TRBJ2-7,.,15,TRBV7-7,TGTGCTAGCAGCGTAGGACAGGGGACATCCTACGAGCAGTACTTC,CASSVGQGTSYEQYF
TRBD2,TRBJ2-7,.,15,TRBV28,TGTGCCAGCAGCAATAGCGGGAGCCGCTCCTACGAGCAGTACTTC,CASSNSGSRSYEQYF
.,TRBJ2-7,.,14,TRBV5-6,TGTGCCAGCAGCTTGGAGGGTGGTCGGAGGGAGCAGTACTTC,CASSLEGGRREQYF
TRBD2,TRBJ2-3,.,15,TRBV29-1,TGCAGCGTTGAATACCTAGCGGGGGGTCCAGATACGCAGTATTTT,CSVEYLAGGPDTQYF
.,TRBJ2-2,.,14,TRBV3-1,TGTGCCAGCAGCCCGCCCACTACCACCGGGGAGCTGTTTTTT,CASSPPTTTGELFF
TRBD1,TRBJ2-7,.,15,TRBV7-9,TGTGCCAGCAGCCCCGGACAGGGTCGAATCTACGAGCAGTACTTC,CASSPGQGRIYEQYF
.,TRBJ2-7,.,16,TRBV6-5,TGTGCCAGCAGTCCTACTCCCATAGGACAGTTCTACGAGCAGTACTTC,CASSPTPIGQFYEQYF
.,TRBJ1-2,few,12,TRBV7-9,TGTGCCAGCAGCTTACGGGGTAATGGCTACACCTTC,CASSLRGNGYTF
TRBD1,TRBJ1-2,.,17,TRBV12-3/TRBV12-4,TGTGCCAGCAGTTTAGCCCTAGACCTAGGGGGCTGGTATGGCTACACCTTC,CASSLALDLGGWYGYTF
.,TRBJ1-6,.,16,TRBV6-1,TGTGCCAGCACCTGGGCTTCGCCAAGCTATAATTCACCCCTCCACTTT,CASTWASPSYNSPLHF
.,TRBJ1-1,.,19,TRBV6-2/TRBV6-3,TGTGCCAGCACAGAAGCAAACTGGGGTAGTTTTTCGGCCTACACTGAAGCTTTCTTT,CASTEANWGSFSAYTEAFF
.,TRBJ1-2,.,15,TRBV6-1,TGTGCCAGCAGTGAAGAGGACAGTGACCTAGGAGGCTACACCTTC,CASSEEDSDLGGYTF
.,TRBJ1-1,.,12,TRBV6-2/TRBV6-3,TGTGCCAGCAGCCCCTTCTTAGACGAAGCTTTCTTT,CASSPFLDEAFF
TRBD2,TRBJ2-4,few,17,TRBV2,TGTGCCAGTCATTTAGGCGGGGGACTATCTCCCGGGAACATTCAGTACTTC,CASHLGGGLSPGNIQYF
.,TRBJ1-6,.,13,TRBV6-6,TGTGCCAGCCTTAGAGACGCTAATTCACCCCTCCACTTT,CASLRDANSPLHF
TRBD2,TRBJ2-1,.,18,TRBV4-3,TGCGCCAGCAGCCAAGATCACCCGCGGGAGATAACCTACAATGAGCAGTTCTTC,CASSQDHPREITYNEQFF
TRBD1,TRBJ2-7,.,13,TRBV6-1,TGTGCCGGCCGGACAGGGAATTCCTACGAGCAGTACTTC,CAGRTGNSYEQYF
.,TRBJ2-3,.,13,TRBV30,TGTGCCTGGACCCGGGACTCTCCAGATACGCAGTATTTT,CAWTRDSPDTQYF